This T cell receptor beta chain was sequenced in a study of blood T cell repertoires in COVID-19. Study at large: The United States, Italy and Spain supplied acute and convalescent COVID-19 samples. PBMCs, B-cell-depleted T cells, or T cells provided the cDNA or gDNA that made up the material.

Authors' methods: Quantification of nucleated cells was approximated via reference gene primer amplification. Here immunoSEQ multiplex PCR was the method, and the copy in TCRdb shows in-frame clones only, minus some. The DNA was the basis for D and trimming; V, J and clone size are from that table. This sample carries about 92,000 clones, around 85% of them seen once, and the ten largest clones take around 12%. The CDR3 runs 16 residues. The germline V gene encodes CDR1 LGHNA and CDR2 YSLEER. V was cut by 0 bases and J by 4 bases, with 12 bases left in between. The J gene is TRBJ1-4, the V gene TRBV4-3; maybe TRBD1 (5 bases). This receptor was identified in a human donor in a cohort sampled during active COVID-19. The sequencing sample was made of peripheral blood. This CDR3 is CASSQDSGGLNEKLFF. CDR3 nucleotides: TGCGCCAGCAGCCAAGACTCGGGGGGACTTAATGAAAAACTGTTTTTT.